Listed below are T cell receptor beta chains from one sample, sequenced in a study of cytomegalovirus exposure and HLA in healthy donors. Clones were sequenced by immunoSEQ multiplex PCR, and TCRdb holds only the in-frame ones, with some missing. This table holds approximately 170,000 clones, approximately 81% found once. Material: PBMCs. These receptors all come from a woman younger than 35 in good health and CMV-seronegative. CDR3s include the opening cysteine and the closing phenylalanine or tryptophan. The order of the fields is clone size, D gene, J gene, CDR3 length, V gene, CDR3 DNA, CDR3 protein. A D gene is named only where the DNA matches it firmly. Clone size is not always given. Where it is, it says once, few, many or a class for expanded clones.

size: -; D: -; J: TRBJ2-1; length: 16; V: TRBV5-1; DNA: TGCGCCAGCAGCTTCTTAGGTGAACTAGGGTACAATGAGCAGTTCTTC; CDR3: CASSFLGELGYNEQFF
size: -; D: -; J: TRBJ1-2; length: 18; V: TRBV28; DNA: TGTGCCAGCAGTTTAGAGCAAATCACAGGTGGAAACAACTATGGCTACACCTTC; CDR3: CASSLEQITGGNNYGYTF
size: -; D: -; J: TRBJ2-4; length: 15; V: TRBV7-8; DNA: TGTGCCAGCAGCTTAGATGGCATGTCCAAAAACATTCAGTACTTC; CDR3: CASSLDGMSKNIQYF
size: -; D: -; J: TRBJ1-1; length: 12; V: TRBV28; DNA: TGTGCCAGCAGTTTATATTATACTGAAGCTTTCTTT; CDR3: CASSLYYTEAFF
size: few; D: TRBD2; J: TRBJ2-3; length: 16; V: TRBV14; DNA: TGTGCCAGCAGCCAAGAAACTAGCGGGAGGGCCGGTACGCAGTATTTT; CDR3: CASSQETSGRAGTQYF
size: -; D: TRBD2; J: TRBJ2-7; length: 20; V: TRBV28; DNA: TGTGCCAGCAGTTTCGTCGCAAGCGGCTCAGCGGGACTAGCGGACTACGAGCAGTACTTC; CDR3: CASSFVASGSAGLADYEQYF
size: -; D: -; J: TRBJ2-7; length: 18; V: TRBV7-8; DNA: TGTGCCAGCAGCTTACGCACCCGAGGAGGGCCGAACTCCTACGAGCAGTACTTC; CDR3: CASSLRTRGGPNSYEQYF
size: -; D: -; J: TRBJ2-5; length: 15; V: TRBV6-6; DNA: TGTGCCAGCAGTTTTACGCCGCGGGAAGGTGAGACCCAGTACTTC; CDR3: CASSFTPREGETQYF
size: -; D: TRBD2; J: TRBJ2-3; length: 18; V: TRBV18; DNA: TGTGCCAGCTCACCACTAGGCGGGAGGGCTAAAGGCGCAGATACGCAGTATTTT; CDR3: CASSPLGGRAKGADTQYF
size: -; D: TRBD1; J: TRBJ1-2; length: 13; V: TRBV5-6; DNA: TGTGCCAGCAGGAGGACAGGGTTTCATGGCTACACCTTC; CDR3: CASRRTGFHGYTF
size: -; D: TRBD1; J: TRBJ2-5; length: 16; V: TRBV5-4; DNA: TGTGCCAGCAGCGTTAACCGGGACAGCAATAAAGAGACCCAGTACTTC; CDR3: CASSVNRDSNKETQYF
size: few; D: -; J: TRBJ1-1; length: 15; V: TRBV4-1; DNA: TGCGCCAGCAGCCGGCACGGGGGAGCGCGAACTGAAGCTTTCTTT; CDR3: CASSRHGGARTEAFF
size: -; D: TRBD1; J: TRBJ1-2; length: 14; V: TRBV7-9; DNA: TGTGCCAGCAGCTTGGAGACAGGGAACTATGGCTACACCTTC; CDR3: CASSLETGNYGYTF
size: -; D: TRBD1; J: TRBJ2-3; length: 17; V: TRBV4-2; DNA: TGTGCCAGCAGCCAAGTACACGAACAGGGGGTCACAGATACGCAGTATTTT; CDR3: CASSQVHEQGVTDTQYF
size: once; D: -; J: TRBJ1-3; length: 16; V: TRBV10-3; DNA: TGTGCCATCAGTGAGATCCCCGACACTTCTGGAAACACCATATATTTT; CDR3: CAISEIPDTSGNTIYF
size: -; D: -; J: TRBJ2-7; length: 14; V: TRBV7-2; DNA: TGTGCCAGCAGCTTACCCCCTACCCCTTACGAGCAGTACTTC; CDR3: CASSLPPTPYEQYF
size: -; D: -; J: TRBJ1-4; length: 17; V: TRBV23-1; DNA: TGCGCCAGCAGTCAATCGTCAGCGGGTGTTTTCGGTGAAAAACTGTTTTTT; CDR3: CASSQSSAGVFGEKLFF
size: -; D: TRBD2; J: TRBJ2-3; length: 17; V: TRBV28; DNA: TGTGCCAGCATCCCCTCCGGACTAGCGTCACACACAGATACGCAGTATTTT; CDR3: CASIPSGLASHTDTQYF
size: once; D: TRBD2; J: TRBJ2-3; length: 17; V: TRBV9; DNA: TGTGCCAGCAGCCTACAAGGACTAGCGGGAGGGACAGATACGCAGTATTTT; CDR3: CASSLQGLAGGTDTQYF
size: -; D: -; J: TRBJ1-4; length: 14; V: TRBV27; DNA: TGTGCCAGCGGCCTACAGGGCACCAATGAAAAACTGTTTTTT; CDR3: CASGLQGTNEKLFF
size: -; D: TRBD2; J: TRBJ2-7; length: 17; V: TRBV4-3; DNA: TGCGCCAGCAGCCAAGATTACCTAGCGGGAGGGCCCCACGAGCAGCACTTC; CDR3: CASSQDYLAGGPHEQHF
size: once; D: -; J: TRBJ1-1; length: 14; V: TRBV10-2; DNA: TGCGCCAGCAGTGACCAACAGGGAAACACTGAAGCTTTCTTT; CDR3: CASSDQQGNTEAFF
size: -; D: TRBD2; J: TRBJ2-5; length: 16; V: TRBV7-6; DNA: TGTGCCAGCAGCTTAACTTTCCTAGCGGGACAAGAGACCCAGTACTTC; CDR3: CASSLTFLAGQETQYF
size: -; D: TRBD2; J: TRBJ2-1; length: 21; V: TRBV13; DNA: TGTGCCAGCAGGAACAGGGGGCTTGGGACTAGCGGGGGGATACACTTCGGTGAGCAGTTCTTC; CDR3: CASRNRGLGTSGGIHFGEQFF
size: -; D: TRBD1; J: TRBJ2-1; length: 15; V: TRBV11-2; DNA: TGTGCCAGCAGCCCCCCCGGACAGGGGGCCGGTGAGCAGTTCTTC; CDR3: CASSPPGQGAGEQFF